The clone carrying this T cell receptor (beta chain) was counted a few times. At one of its ends the junction is not consistent with the germline gene, which may arise from a read error. Amplified TCR beta CDR3 regions were obtained using RNA transcripts as template. HTBI primers primed a first-round RT-PCR, and a second-round multiplex PCR followed. TCRdb re-called the multiplex PCR reads with MiXCR, one entry per CDR3 protein. Altogether about 740,000 distinct CDR3 sequences are present, 40% being singletons, with the ten largest covering 35% to 55%. These data belong to a study of Graves' ophthalmopathy and Graves' hyperthyroidism. This CDR3 has 16 residues. CDR1 is SEHNR and CDR2 is FQNEAQ in the germline V gene (reference sequence).

This receptor was obtained from an adult man with Graves' ophthalmopathy. V and J are TRBV7-9 and TRBJ2-6; 7 nucleotides line up with TRBD1. The sequenced sample consisted of peripheral blood. The CDR3 spells CASSHRQGLGANVLTF. The CDR3 nucleotides are TGCGCCAGCAGCCATCGACAGGGTCTCGGGGCCAACGTCCTGACTTTC. Full variable domain (missing parts from reference TRBV7-9 and TRBJ2-6): DTGVSQNPRHKITKRGQNVTFRCDPISEHNRLYWYRQTLGQGPEFLTYFQNEAQLEKSRLLSDRFSAERPKGSFSTLEIQRTEQGDSAMYLCASSHRQGLGANVLTFGAGSRLTVL.